These 27 T cell receptor beta chains came from one sample sequenced in a study of T cells in Graves' hyperthyroidism and ophthalmopathy. Amplified TCR beta CDR3 regions derived from RNA transcripts. First-round RT-PCR targeting the TCR CDR3 was performed with the HTBI primer set. TCRdb fed the multiplex PCR reads into MiXCR, producing one record per CDR3 protein. The sample consists of about 400,000 distinct CDR3 sequences, around 14% of them appearing once. The sequenced sample consisted of blood. These TCRs come from a woman younger than 35 with Graves' hyperthyroidism.

This clonotype was detected ten times or more. The rearrangement joins TRBV11-2 to TRBJ1-5; 10 bases match TRBD1. J gave up 4 bases and V 1 base, and 7 bases lay outside the gene matches. The CDR3 totals 17 residues. Germline CDR1 SGHAT, CDR2 FQNNGV. The chain's CDR3 is CASSLGSRDRGNQPQHF. In nucleotides, the CDR3 is TGTGCCAGCAGCTTAGGGAGCCGGGACAGGGGAAATCAGCCCCAGCATTTT.

A note on this clonotype: Being one base from a much bigger clone, this may be a read error. This rearrangement joins TRBV28 to TRBJ1-4; D perhaps matches TRBD1 (6 bases). This CDR3 comprises 14 residues. CDR1 and CDR2 from the germline V gene are MDHEN and SYDVKM. Trimming took off 2 bases at V and 10 bases at J, with 14 bases between the two ends. The CDR3 nucleotides are TGTGCCAGCAGTTTAATGGCCGAGGGGGGAAAACTGTTTTTT. It encodes CASSLMAEGGKLFF.

The chain joins TRBV27 to TRBJ1-1; D not certain. This CDR3 has 12 residues. Germline CDR1 is MNHEY and CDR2 is SMNVEV (reference sequence). V was shortened by 7 bases and J by 9 bases, with 15 bases between the two germline ends. The CDR3: CASTHYGGQAFF. In nucleotides, the CDR3 is TGTGCCAGCACCCATTATGGAGGTCAAGCTTTCTTT.

This clonotype was detected ten times or more. The chain has TRBV7-2 and TRBJ2-7, with 8 bases matching TRBD1. Germline CDR1 and CDR2: SGHTA and FQGNSA. The CDR3 is made up of 14 amino acids. V was clipped by 1 base and J by 2 bases; unmatched bases: 1. The CDR3 region is CASSLDRGTYEQYF. In DNA, the CDR3 is TGTGCCAGCAGCTTAGACAGGGGGACCTACGAGCAGTACTTC.

This clonotype was seen ten or more times. V is TRBV27 and J is TRBJ2-5; the match to TRBD1 covers 9 bases. The V and J ends lost 6 bases and 5 bases, in that order; junction bases with no gene match: 7. Germline CDR1 and CDR2: MNHEY and SMNVEV (reference sequence). CDR3 size: 14 residues. CDR3 region: CASRITGGAETQYF. The CDR3 coding sequence is TGTGCCAGCAGGATTACAGGGGGCGCCGAGACCCAGTACTTC.

The table lists this clonotype with many counts. This chain uses TRBV27 with TRBJ1-3; 10 positions agree with TRBD1. Germline CDR1 reads MNHEY; CDR2 reads SMNVEV (reference sequence). There are 18 residues in the CDR3. The J segment lost 1 base and the V segment lost 5 bases, leaving 11 bases of the junction unmatched. Written as DNA, the CDR3 is TGTGCCAGCAGTGCACTGGACAGGGGGGCTTTTTCTGGAAACACCATATATTTT. Amino acid sequence: CASSALDRGAFSGNTIYF.

This clonotype was recorded at least ten times. The chain is built from TRBV28 and TRBJ1-2; a possible D gene is TRBD1 (6 bases). The CDR3 covers 14 residues. Trimming took off 6 bases at V and 5 bases at J, with 16 bases between the two ends. Germline values: CDR1 MDHEN, CDR2 SYDVKM. This chain's CDR3 is CASSRGGLGYGYTF. The CDR3 nucleotides read TGTGCCAGCAGCCGGGGGGGGCTAGGGTATGGCTACACCTTC.

This clonotype was detected ten times or more. The CDR3 coding sequence is TGTGCCAGCAGGATACTAGGGACAGACACTGAAGCTTTCTTT. This gives the protein CASRILGTDTEAFF. This rearrangement joins TRBV27 to TRBJ1-1; TRBD1 aligns across 7 bases. The CDR3 covers 14 residues. The V gene end was trimmed by 6 bases and the J gene end by 3 bases; junction bases not matched to a gene: 7. CDR1 MNHEY and CDR2 SMNVEV come from the germline V gene (reference sequence).

This clonotype was detected many times. The chain has TRBV7-9 and TRBJ2-5; D not resolved. V was pared by 5 bases and J by 1 base, with 8 bases between. Germline lookup yields CDR1 SEHNR and CDR2 FQNEAQ (reference sequence). The CDR3 loop spans 13 amino acids. In DNA form, the CDR3 reads TGTGCCAGCAGCCGGACGGTCCAAGAGACCCAGTACTTC. Residues: CASSRTVQETQYF. The complete variable domain, with remaining parts taken from reference TRBV7-9 and TRBJ2-5, reads DTGVSQNPRHKITKRGQNVTFRCDPISEHNRLYWYRQTLGQGPEFLTYFQNEAQLEKSRLLSDRFSAERPKGSFSTLEIQRTEQGDSAMYLCASSRTVQETQYFGPGTRLLVL.

This clonotype was seen a handful of times. The chain employs TRBV20-1 and TRBJ2-3; a possible D gene is TRBD2 (6 bases). Trimming left V 7 bases short and J 3 bases short, with 14 bases between. Germline CDR1 is DFQATT and CDR2 is SNEGSKA (reference sequence). The CDR3 loop spans 13 amino acids. CDR3 loop: CSGSGDLTDTQYF. The CDR3 DNA is TGCAGTGGGTCGGGGGATTTAACAGATACGCAGTATTTT.

This clonotype has a handful of counts. The chain employs TRBV5-1 and TRBJ2-1; D gene unclear. Trimming pared 0 bases from V and 2 bases from J, leaving 9 bases between. This CDR3 region has 15 residues. CDR1 and CDR2 (germline): SGHRS, YFSETQ. The CDR3 region has the DNA TGCGCCAGCAGCTTGGGCGGAAATACCTACAATGAGCAGTTCTTC. Encoded protein: CASSLGGNTYNEQFF.

There are many counts of this clonotype. V gene TRBV20-1 combines with J gene TRBJ2-1; 7 positions agree with TRBD2. The CDR3 is made up of 17 amino acids. Germline V gene data show CDR1 as DFQATT and CDR2 as SNEGSKA (reference sequence). Losses at the gene ends were 0 bases for V and 0 bases for J; bases not matched to a gene: 8. Here the CDR3 reads CSARDTGRGSSYNEQFF. The CDR3 bases are TGCAGTGCTAGAGATACTGGGCGGGGGAGCTCCTACAATGAGCAGTTCTTC.

V is TRBV2 and J is TRBJ2-1; D ambiguous. Trimming removed 7 bases from V and 3 bases from J, with 13 bases in between. CDR3 size: 14 residues. Germline V gene lookup returns CDR1 SNHLY and CDR2 FYNNEI. The CDR3 region is CASTSTEFYNEQFF. The CDR3 coding sequence is TGTGCCAGCACCAGCACCGAATTCTACAATGAGCAGTTCTTC.

This clonotype has ten or more counts. V gene TRBV2 combines with J gene TRBJ2-7; D is undetermined. Trimming pared 5 bases from V and 3 bases from J, leaving 14 bases between. This CDR3 has 14 residues. CDR1 is SNHLY, CDR2 FYNNEI, per germline. The CDR3 protein is CASSKGGRFYEQYF. CDR3 in DNA: TGTGCCAGCAGTAAGGGCGGAAGATTCTACGAGCAGTACTTC.

V and J are TRBV6-1 and TRBJ2-1; 8 bases are shared with TRBD2. This CDR3 is 15 amino acids long. V was clipped by 4 bases and J by 5 bases; unmatched bases: 7. Germline lookup yields CDR1 MNHNS and CDR2 SASEGT. DNA for the CDR3: TGTGCCAGCAGTGCCACCGGGGGGGCCCACAATGAGCAGTTCTTC. It codes for CASSATGGAHNEQFF.

This clonotype was counted at least ten times. CDR3 loop: CSALAPESSYEQYF. CDR3 DNA sequence: TGCAGTGCTCTGGCCCCGGAGAGCTCCTACGAGCAGTACTTC. The rearrangement uses TRBV20-1 and TRBJ2-7; D uncertain. Trimming took 5 bases from V and 0 from J, leaving 14 bases between them. The CDR3 is made up of 14 amino acids. Germline V gene data show CDR1 as DFQATT and CDR2 as SNEGSKA (reference sequence).

This clonotype was counted at least ten times. The V gene is TRBV11-2, the J gene TRBJ1-1; D not certain. The germline V gene has CDR1 SGHAT and CDR2 FQNNGV. The CDR3 runs 14 residues. The V end lost 3 bases, the J end lost 1 base, and 9 bases lay between the germline ends. This chain's CDR3 is CASSFVGSNTEAFF. The CDR3 DNA reads TGTGCCAGCAGCTTCGTGGGGTCGAACACTGAAGCTTTCTTT.

The chain uses TRBV5-6 and TRBJ2-1; tentatively, D is TRBD1 or TRBD2 (5 bases each). V lost 0 bases to trimming and J lost 1 base, with 8 bases between them. The CDR3 contains 15 residues. The germline gives CDR1 SGHDT, CDR2 YYEEEE. The CDR3 region has the DNA TGTGCCAGCAGCTTGGGGGGACCATCCTACAATGAGCAGTTCTTC. Its translation: CASSLGGPSYNEQFF.

At least ten counts were recorded for this clonotype. V gene TRBV2 combines with J gene TRBJ2-1; D is perhaps TRBD2 (5 bases). Looked up from germline, CDR1 is SNHLY and CDR2 is FYNNEI. Deletions cut 1 base from V and 5 bases from J, with 12 bases between. This CDR3 spans 15 amino acids. CDR3 coding DNA: TGTGCCAGCAGTGAAGGGGCTAGCAAGCACAATGAGCAGTTCTTC. This gives the protein CASSEGASKHNEQFF. Variable domain in full (rest from reference TRBV2 and TRBJ2-1): EPEVTQTPSHQVTQMGQEVILRCVPISNHLYFYWYRQILGQKVEFLVSFYNNEISEKSEIFDDQFSVERPDGSNFTLKIRSTKLEDSAMYFCASSEGASKHNEQFFGPGTRLTVL.

This clonotype was seen a handful of times. V is TRBV24-1 and J is TRBJ1-1, with TRBD1 matching over 9 bases. The CDR3 is made up of 14 amino acids. Trimming at V came to 7 bases and at J to 4 bases, leaving 6 bases not matched to a gene. Germline CDR1 reads KGHDR; CDR2 reads SFDVKD. CDR3 DNA: TGTGCCACCAGAAAAACAGGGGGCGTCACTGAAGCTTTCTTT. This codes for CATRKTGGVTEAFF.

This clonotype has only a few counts. The chain couples TRBV7-9 to TRBJ1-1; tentative D call: TRBD1 (6 bases). V shed 1 base and J shed 11 bases, with 17 bases lying between them. The CDR3 has 14 residues. Germline CDR1 reads SEHNR; CDR2 reads FQNEAQ (reference sequence). The CDR3 DNA is TGTGCCAGCAGCTTAGAAGGGGGGGCCCGGAACGCTTTCTTT. Translated, it gives CASSLEGGARNAFF.

This clonotype was observed a handful of times. The genes are TRBV5-1 and TRBJ1-4; TRBD1 is a possible D gene (5 bases). The CDR3 consists of 14 residues. Germline CDR1 is SGHRS and CDR2 is YFSETQ. V lost 5 bases, J lost 8 bases, and 16 bases lay in between. The CDR3, as DNA: TGCGCCAGCAGTCGAGCGGGGCAAGGGGAAAAACTGTTTTTT. It specifies CASSRAGQGEKLFF.

There are a few counts of this clonotype. The chain is built from TRBV7-8 and TRBJ1-4; possible D gene TRBD1, 6 bases. The CDR3 length is 16 residues. CDR1 is SGHVS, CDR2 FQNEAQ, per germline. The ends were cut back, 5 bases at V and 6 bases at J, with 19 bases in the middle. CDR3 DNA sequence: TGTGCCAGCAGCGAAACCTCAGGGGTGAGCGATGAAAAACTGTTTTTT. Its protein product is CASSETSGVSDEKLFF.

This clonotype has ten or more counts. V is TRBV2 and J is TRBJ1-2; TRBD1 matches at 7 bases. V shed 7 bases, J shed 2 bases, and the junction held 10 bases outside the gene matches. The CDR3 extends over 15 amino acids. Germline V gene data show CDR1 as SNHLY and CDR2 as FYNNEI. CDR3 nucleotides: TGTGCCAGCACGGTTAGGGACAGATTGAACTATGGCTACACCTTC. This translates into CASTVRDRLNYGYTF.

This clonotype was counted ten times or more. This chain uses TRBV28 with TRBJ2-7; 10 bases align to TRBD2. The germline V gene has CDR1 MDHEN and CDR2 SYDVKM. The length of the CDR3 is 17 residues. With V trimmed by 5 bases and J by 8 bases, 18 bases remained unmatched. CDR3 nucleotides: TGTGCCAGCAGTCCACAGCGGGAGGGGTTAAGGGGGGTGAAGCAGTACTTC. Translated, it gives CASSPQREGLRGVKQYF.

V usage is TRBV18 and J usage is TRBJ1-2; tentatively, D is TRBD1 (5 bases). The CDR3 is made up of 15 amino acids. V lost 4 bases, J lost 8 bases, and 20 bases lay in between. Germline values: CDR1 KGHSH, CDR2 LQKENI. The CDR3 nucleotides read TGTGCCAGCTCACGGCCGACAGACCGGACTATCGGCTACACCTTC. It is translated as CASSRPTDRTIGYTF.

The sample holds many counts of this clonotype. The rearrangement links TRBV6-1 to TRBJ2-7; 7 bases match TRBD1. CDR3 length: 13 residues. The V gene end was trimmed by 5 bases and the J gene end by 6 bases; junction bases not matched to a gene: 7. Germline values: CDR1 MNHNS, CDR2 SASEGT. CDR3 nucleotide sequence: TGTGCCAGCAGTACGACAGGGTTGGGCGAGCAGTACTTC. Protein: CASSTTGLGEQYF.